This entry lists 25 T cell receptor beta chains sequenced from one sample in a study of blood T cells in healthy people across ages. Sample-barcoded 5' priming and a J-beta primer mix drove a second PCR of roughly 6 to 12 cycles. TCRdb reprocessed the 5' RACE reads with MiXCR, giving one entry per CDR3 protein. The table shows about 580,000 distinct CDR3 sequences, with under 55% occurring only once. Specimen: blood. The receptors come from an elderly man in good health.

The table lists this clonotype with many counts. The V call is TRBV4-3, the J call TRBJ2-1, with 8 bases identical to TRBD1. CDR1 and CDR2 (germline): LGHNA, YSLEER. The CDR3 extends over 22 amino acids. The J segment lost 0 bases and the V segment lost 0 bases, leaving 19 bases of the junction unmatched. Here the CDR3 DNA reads TGCGCCAGCAGCCAAGATGACGCCGGGTTAGACAGGGGCTTGAGCTCCTACAATGAGCAGTTCTTC. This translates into CASSQDDAGLDRGLSSYNEQFF.

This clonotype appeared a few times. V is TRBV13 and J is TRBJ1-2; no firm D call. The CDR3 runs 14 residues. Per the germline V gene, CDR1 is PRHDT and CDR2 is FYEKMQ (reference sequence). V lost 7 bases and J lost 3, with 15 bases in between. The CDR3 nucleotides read TGTGCCAGCATCTTCATGGCTGAGTACTATGGCTACACCTTC. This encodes CASIFMAEYYGYTF.

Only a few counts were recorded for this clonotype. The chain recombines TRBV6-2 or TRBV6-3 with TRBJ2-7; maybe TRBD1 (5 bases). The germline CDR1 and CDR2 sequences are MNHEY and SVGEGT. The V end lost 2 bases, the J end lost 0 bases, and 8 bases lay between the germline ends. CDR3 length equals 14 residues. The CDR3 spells CASSYLQGSYEQYF. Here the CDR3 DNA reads TGTGCCAGCAGTTACCTCCAGGGCTCCTACGAGCAGTACTTC.

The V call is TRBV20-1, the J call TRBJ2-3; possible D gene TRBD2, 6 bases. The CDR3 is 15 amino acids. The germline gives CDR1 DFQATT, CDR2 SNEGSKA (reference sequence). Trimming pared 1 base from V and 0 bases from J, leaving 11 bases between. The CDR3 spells CSARGIAVSTDTQYF. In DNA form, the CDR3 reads TGCAGTGCTAGAGGAATAGCGGTGAGCACAGATACGCAGTATTTT.

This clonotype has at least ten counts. CDR3 nucleotides: TGTGCCAGCAGTTACCACCAGGGACAGGGACTTTACTCCTACAATGAGCAGTTCTTC. Its translation: CASSYHQGQGLYSYNEQFF. The V call is TRBV6-6, the J call TRBJ2-1; 9 nucleotides line up with TRBD1. The germline gives CDR1 MNHNY, CDR2 SVGAGI (reference sequence). Unmatched junction bases numbered 11, after V lost 2 bases and J lost 0 bases. CDR3 length: 19 amino acids.

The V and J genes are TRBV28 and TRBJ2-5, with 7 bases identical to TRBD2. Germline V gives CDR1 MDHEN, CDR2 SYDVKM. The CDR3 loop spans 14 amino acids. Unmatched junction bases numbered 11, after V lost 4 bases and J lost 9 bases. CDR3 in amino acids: CASSSAAGMDAQYF. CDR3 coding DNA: TGTGCCAGCAGTTCGGCAGCGGGGATGGACGCCCAGTACTTC.

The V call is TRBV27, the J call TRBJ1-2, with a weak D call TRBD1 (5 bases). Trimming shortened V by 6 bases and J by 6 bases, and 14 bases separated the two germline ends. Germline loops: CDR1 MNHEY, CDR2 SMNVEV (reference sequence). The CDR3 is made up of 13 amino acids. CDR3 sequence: CASSLGGGDGYTF. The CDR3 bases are TGTGCCAGCAGCCTGGGGGGAGGAGATGGCTACACCTTC.

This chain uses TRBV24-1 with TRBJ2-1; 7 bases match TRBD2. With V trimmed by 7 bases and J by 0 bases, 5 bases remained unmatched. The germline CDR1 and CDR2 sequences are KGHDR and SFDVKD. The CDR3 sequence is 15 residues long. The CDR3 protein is CATRAGDYSYNEQFF. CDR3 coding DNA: TGTGCCACCAGGGCGGGAGATTACTCCTACAATGAGCAGTTCTTC.

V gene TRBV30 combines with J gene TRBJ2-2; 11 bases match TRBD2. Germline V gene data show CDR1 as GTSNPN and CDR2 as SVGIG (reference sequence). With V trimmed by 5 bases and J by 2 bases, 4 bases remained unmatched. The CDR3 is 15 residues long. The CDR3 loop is CAWRLAGLNTGELFF. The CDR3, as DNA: TGTGCCTGGCGACTAGCGGGGCTAAACACCGGGGAGCTGTTTTTT.

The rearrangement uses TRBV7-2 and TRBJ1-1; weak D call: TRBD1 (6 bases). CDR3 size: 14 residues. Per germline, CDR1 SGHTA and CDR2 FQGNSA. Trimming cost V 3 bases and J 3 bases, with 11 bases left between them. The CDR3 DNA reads TGTGCCAGCAGCTTTACAGGGTCCGACACTGAAGCTTTCTTT. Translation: CASSFTGSDTEAFF.

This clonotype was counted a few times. The CDR3 is CASRRIAGGQETQYF. The CDR3 nucleotides are TGTGCCAGCAGAAGGATAGCGGGGGGGCAAGAGACCCAGTACTTC. The chain couples TRBV6-2 or TRBV6-3 to TRBJ2-5, with 11 bases aligning to TRBD2. With 6 bases clipped from V and 2 bases from J, the junction kept 5 bases outside the gene matches. The CDR3 runs to 15 residues. Germline assignment: CDR1 MNHEY and CDR2 SVGEGT.

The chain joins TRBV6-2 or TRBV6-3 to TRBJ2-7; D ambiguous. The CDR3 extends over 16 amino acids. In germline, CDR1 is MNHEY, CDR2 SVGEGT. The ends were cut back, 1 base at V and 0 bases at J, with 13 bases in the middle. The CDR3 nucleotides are TGTGCCAGCAGTTACTTACAGACTGGTCCCTCCTACGAGCAGTACTTC. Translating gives CASSYLQTGPSYEQYF.

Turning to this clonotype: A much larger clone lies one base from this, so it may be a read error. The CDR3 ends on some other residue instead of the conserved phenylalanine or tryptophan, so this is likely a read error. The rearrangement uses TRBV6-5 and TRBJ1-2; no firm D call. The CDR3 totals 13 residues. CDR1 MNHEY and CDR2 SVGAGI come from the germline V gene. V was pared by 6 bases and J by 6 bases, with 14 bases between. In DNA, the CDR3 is TGTGCCAGCAGAACTCTGGGTTCCAATGGCTACACCTAC. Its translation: CASRTLGSNGYTY.

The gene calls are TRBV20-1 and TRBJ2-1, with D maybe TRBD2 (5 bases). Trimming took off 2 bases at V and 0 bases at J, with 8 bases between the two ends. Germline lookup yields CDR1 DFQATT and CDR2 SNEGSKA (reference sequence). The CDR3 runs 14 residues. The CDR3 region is CSARTGSSYNEQFF. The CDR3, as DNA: TGCAGTGCTAGAACTGGGAGCTCCTACAATGAGCAGTTCTTC.

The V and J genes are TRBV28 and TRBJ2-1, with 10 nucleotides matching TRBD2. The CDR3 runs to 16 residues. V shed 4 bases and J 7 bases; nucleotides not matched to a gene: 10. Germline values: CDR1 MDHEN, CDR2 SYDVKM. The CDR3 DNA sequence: TGTGCCAGCAGTTCCCCTGCTAGCGGGAGCGCTAATGAGCAGTTCTTC. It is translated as CASSSPASGSANEQFF.

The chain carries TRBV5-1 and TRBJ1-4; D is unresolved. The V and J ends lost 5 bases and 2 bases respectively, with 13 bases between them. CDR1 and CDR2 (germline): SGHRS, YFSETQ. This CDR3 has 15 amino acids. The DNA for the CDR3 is TGCGCCAGCAGACCCGGAGGAGCGACTAATGAAAAACTGTTTTTT. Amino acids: CASRPGGATNEKLFF. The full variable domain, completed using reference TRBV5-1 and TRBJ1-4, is KAGVTQTPRYLIKTRGQQVTLSCSPISGHRSVSWYQQTPGQGLQFLFEYFSETQRNKGNFPGRFSGRQFSNSRSEMNVSTLELGDSALYLCASRPGGATNEKLFFGSGTQLSVL.

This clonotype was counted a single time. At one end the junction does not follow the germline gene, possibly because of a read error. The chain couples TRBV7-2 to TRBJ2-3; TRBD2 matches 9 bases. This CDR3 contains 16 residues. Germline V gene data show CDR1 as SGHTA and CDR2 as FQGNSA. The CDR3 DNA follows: TGTGCCAGCAGCTTAGCAGCGGGAGGCCTTACAGATACGCGGTATTTT. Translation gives CASSLAAGGLTDTRYF.

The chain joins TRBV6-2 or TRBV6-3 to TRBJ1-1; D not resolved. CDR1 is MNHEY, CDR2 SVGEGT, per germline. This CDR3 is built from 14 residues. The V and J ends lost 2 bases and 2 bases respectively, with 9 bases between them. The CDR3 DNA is TGTGCCAGCAGTTACGGGTCAGGAAACACTGAAGCTTTCTTT. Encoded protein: CASSYGSGNTEAFF.

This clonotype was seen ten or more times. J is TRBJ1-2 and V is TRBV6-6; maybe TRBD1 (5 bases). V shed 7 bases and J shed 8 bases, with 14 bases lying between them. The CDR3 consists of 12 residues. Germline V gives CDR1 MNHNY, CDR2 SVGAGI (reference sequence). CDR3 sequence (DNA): TGTGCCAGCACCCAGGGCCTCGGGGGCTACACCTTC. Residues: CASTQGLGGYTF.

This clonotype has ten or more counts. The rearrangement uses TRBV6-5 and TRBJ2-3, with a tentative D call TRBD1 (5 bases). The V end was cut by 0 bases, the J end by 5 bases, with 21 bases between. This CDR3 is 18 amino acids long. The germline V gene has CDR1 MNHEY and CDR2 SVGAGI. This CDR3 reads CASSYSSAVQGKRDTQYF. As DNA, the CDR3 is TGTGCCAGCAGTTACTCCTCGGCTGTCCAGGGAAAAAGAGATACGCAGTATTTT.

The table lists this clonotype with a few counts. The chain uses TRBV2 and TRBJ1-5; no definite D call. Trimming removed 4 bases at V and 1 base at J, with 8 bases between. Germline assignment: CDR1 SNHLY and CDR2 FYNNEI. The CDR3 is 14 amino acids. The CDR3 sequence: CASSAQMSNQPQHF. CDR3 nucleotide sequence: TGTGCCAGCAGTGCACAGATGAGCAATCAGCCCCAGCATTTT.

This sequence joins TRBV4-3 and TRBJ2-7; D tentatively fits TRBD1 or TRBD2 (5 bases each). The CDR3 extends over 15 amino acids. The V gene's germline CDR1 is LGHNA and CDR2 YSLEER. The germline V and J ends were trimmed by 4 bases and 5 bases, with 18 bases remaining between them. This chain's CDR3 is CASSLESGRFDEQYF. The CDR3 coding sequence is TGCGCCAGCAGCCTCGAATCAGGGAGATTCGACGAGCAGTACTTC.

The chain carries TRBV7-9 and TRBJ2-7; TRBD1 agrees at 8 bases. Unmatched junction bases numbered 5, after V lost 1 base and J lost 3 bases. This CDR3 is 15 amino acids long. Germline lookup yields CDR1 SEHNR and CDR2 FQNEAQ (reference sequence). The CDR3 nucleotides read TGTGCCAGCAGCTTAGGCGGACAGGGCTACTACGAGCAGTACTTC. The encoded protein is CASSLGGQGYYEQYF.

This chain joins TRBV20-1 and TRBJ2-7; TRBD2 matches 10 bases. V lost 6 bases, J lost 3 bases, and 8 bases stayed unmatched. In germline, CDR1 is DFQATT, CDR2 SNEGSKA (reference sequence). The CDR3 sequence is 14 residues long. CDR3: CSADGVAGGYEQYF. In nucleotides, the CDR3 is TGCAGTGCGGACGGAGTAGCGGGGGGCTACGAGCAGTACTTC.

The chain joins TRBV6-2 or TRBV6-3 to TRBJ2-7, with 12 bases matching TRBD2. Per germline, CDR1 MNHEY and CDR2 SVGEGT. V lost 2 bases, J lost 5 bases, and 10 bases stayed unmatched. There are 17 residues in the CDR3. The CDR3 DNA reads TGTGCCAGCAGTTACCGGTCTAGCGGGAGGGCCATCCACGAGCAGTACTTC. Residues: CASSYRSSGRAIHEQYF.